Below, 16 T cell receptor beta chains from the same sample are listed, as sequenced in a study of T cell changes during pregnancy in multiple sclerosis. Method: immunoSEQ multiplex PCR; TCRdb's copy keeps in-frame clones and lacks some. The profile covers under 50,000 clones, with approximately 94% appearing a single time and 3.5% to 5% taken by the ten largest. The specimen comprised CD8+ T cells from peripheral blood mononuclear cells, sampled in the first trimester of pregnancy. Receptors originate from a female donor with multiple sclerosis, enrolled in a pregnancy study.

The chain links TRBV9 to TRBJ2-5, with 14 bases matching TRBD2. V shed 3 bases, J shed 4 bases, and the junction held 2 bases outside the gene matches. The CDR3 runs to 15 residues. Germline CDR1 SGDLS, CDR2 YYNGEE. For the CDR3, the DNA is TGTGCCAGCAGCGGGGGACTAGCGGGAGCAGAGACCCAGTACTTC. Protein product: CASSGGLAGAETQYF.

The gene calls are TRBV4-2 and TRBJ2-3; D might be TRBD1 (7 bases). V lost 2 bases, J lost 4 bases, and 19 bases lay in between. The CDR3 is 17 residues long. Per germline, CDR1 LGHNA and CDR2 YNFKEQ. CDR3 amino acids: CASSQTRGDSSADTQYF. CDR3 in DNA: TGTGCCAGCAGCCAAACCCGCGGGGACAGTTCTGCAGATACGCAGTATTTT.

The chain employs TRBV7-8 and TRBJ2-7, with D possibly matching TRBD2 (6 bases). CDR1 SGHVS and CDR2 FQNEAQ come from the germline V gene. The CDR3 runs 14 residues. Trimming pared 6 bases from V and 2 bases from J, leaving 14 bases between. The chain's CDR3 is CASSSSGGAYEQYF. The CDR3 DNA follows: TGTGCCAGCAGTTCCTCGGGCGGGGCCTACGAGCAGTACTTC.

The chain couples TRBV7-8 to TRBJ1-3; D unresolved. The CDR3 sequence is 15 residues long. Germline V lookup: CDR1 SGHVS, CDR2 FQNEAQ. The V end was cut by 2 bases, the J end by 0 bases, with 8 bases between. In DNA, the CDR3 is TGTGCCAGCAGCTTACCGCGGCTCTCTGGAAACACCATATATTTT. As protein: CASSLPRLSGNTIYF.

The chain carries TRBV7-2 and TRBJ2-7; 11 nucleotides agree with TRBD2. This CDR3 has 14 residues. The V segment lost 4 bases and the J segment 2 bases; nucleotides outside the gene matches: 1. Germline V gives CDR1 SGHTA, CDR2 FQGNSA. This CDR3 reads CASSSSGGPYEQYF. The CDR3 coding sequence is TGTGCCAGCAGCTCTAGCGGGGGGCCCTACGAGCAGTACTTC.

The chain links TRBV5-4 to TRBJ1-4; possible D gene TRBD1, 6 bases. Per germline, CDR1 SGHNT and CDR2 YYREEE (reference sequence). CDR3 length equals 15 residues. V was shortened by 0 bases and J by 3 bases, with 9 bases between the two germline ends. The CDR3 here is CASSLAGDPNEKLFF. The CDR3 DNA reads TGTGCCAGCAGCTTGGCAGGGGATCCTAATGAAAAACTGTTTTTT.

The chain carries TRBV5-4 and TRBJ2-1; D uncertain. The CDR3 sequence is 12 residues long. The V gene's germline CDR1 is SGHNT and CDR2 YYREEE (reference sequence). Trimming shortened V by 2 bases and J by 6 bases, and 6 bases separated the two germline ends. The CDR3 spells CASSFVGNEQFF. As DNA, the CDR3 is TGTGCCAGCAGCTTCGTCGGCAATGAGCAGTTCTTC.

The chain recombines TRBV27 with TRBJ2-1; D may be TRBD1 (5 bases). The CDR3 runs 16 residues. Germline values: CDR1 MNHEY, CDR2 SMNVEV (reference sequence). Trimming removed 5 bases at V and 5 bases at J, with 19 bases between. CDR3 nucleotide sequence: TGTGCCAGCAGTCTAATTCCGGGCCCCAGGGACAATGAGCAGTTCTTC. Translation gives CASSLIPGPRDNEQFF.

The rearrangement uses TRBV7-3 and TRBJ2-3, with TRBD1 identical over 8 bases. Germline CDR1 reads SGHTA; CDR2 reads FQGTGA. This CDR3 is 17 amino acids long. V lost 0 bases to trimming and J lost 4 bases; unmatched junction nucleotides: 9. CDR3 loop: CASSLTLGQGFSDTQYF. The CDR3 bases are TGTGCCAGCAGCTTAACATTAGGACAGGGATTCTCAGATACGCAGTATTTT.

This chain joins TRBV7-9 and TRBJ1-1, with D unresolved. This CDR3 is 13 amino acids long. V lost 5 bases and J lost 2, with 9 bases in between. Per the germline V gene, CDR1 is SEHNR and CDR2 is FQNEAQ (reference sequence). The CDR3 spells CASSPTTNTEAFF. In DNA, the CDR3 is TGTGCCAGCAGCCCGACAACTAACACTGAAGCTTTCTTT. Based on the CDR3 plus reference TRBV7-9 and TRBJ1-1, the full variable domain is DTGVSQNPRHKITKRGQNVTFRCDPISEHNRLYWYRQTLGQGPEFLTYFQNEAQLEKSRLLSDRFSAERPKGSFSTLEIQRTEQGDSAMYLCASSPTTNTEAFFGQGTRLTVV.

The rearrangement uses TRBV7-9 and TRBJ2-6; 10 nucleotides align to TRBD1. Germline trimming cut 4 bases from V and 3 bases from J; bases unmatched to any gene: 6. CDR1 SEHNR and CDR2 FQNEAQ come from the germline V gene (reference sequence). The CDR3 is made up of 17 amino acids. The CDR3 DNA follows: TGTGCCAGCAGCTCGACAGGGGGCGCCTTTGGGGCCAACGTCCTGACTTTC. Translating it yields CASSSTGGAFGANVLTF.

This chain connects TRBV11-3 to TRBJ2-1, with D tentatively TRBD1 (6 bases). This CDR3 has 13 residues. With 4 bases removed from V and 6 bases from J, the gap between germline ends came to 10 bases. The germline V gene has CDR1 SGHNT and CDR2 YENEEA. In nucleotides, the CDR3 is TGTGCCAGCAGCTCCAGGGGATCCAATGAGCAGTTCTTC. Translated, it gives CASSSRGSNEQFF. Variable domain in full (rest from reference TRBV11-3 and TRBJ2-1): EAGVVQSPRYKIIEKKQPVAFWCNPISGHNTLYWYLQNLGQGPELLIRYENEEAVDDSQLPKDRFSAERLKGVDSTLKIQPAELGDSAVYLCASSSRGSNEQFFGPGTRLTVL.

In DNA form, the CDR3 reads TGTGCCAGCAGTTACGTGGACAGCTCTAACTATGGCTACACCTTC. This encodes CASSYVDSSNYGYTF. This rearrangement joins TRBV6-6 to TRBJ1-2; tentative D call: TRBD1 (6 bases). The CDR3 length is 15 residues. Germline CDR1 is MNHNY and CDR2 is SVGAGI (reference sequence). V lost 2 bases and J 0 bases, leaving 10 bases between the germline ends.

The chain couples TRBV18 to TRBJ1-5; TRBD1 matches 7 bases. The V segment lost 3 bases and the J segment 3 bases; nucleotides outside the gene matches: 8. CDR1 KGHSH and CDR2 LQKENI come from the germline V gene. The CDR3 is made up of 16 amino acids. The CDR3 sequence is CASSPSNGQVNQPQHF. The DNA for the CDR3 is TGTGCCAGCTCACCGTCAAATGGACAGGTCAATCAGCCCCAGCATTTT.

The V and J genes are TRBV11-2 and TRBJ2-3; 12 bases fit TRBD2. The CDR3 has 17 residues. Germline V gives CDR1 SGHAT, CDR2 FQNNGV. The trim removed 1 base at V and 2 bases at J, leaving 4 bases unmatched. The chain's CDR3 is CASSLGLAGEFTDTQYF. CDR3 bases: TGTGCCAGCAGCTTAGGACTAGCGGGAGAGTTCACAGATACGCAGTATTTT.

The J gene is TRBJ2-1, the V gene TRBV29-1; 12 bases agree with TRBD2. V trimming: 4 bases; J trimming: 7 bases; junction bases outside the gene matches: 5. Germline CDR1 SQVTM, CDR2 ANQGSEA. The CDR3 totals 14 residues. CDR3 DNA sequence: TGCAGCGTTGCTAGCGGGAGGGTCGGGAATGAGCAGTTCTTC. Translation: CSVASGRVGNEQFF.